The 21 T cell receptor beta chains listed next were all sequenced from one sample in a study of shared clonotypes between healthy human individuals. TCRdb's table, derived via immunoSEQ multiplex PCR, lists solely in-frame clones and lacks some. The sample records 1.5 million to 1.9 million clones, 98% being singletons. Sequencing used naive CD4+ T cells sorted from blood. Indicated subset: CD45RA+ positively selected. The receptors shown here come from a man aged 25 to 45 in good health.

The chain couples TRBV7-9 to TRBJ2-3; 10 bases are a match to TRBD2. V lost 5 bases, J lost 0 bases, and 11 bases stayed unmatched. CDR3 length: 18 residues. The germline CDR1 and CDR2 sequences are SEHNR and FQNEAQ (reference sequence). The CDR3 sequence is CASSRDSGRGTSTDTQYF. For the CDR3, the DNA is TGTGCCAGCAGCCGAGACAGCGGGAGGGGTACTAGCACAGATACGCAGTATTTT.

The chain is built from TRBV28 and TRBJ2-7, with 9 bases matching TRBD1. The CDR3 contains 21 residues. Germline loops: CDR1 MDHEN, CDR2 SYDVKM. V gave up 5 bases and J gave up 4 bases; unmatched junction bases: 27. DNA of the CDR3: TGTGCCAGCAGTGCATACCTCCGGGACAGGGTGATGTTCAGTAGCTTTTACGAGCAGTACTTC. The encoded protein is CASSAYLRDRVMFSSFYEQYF.

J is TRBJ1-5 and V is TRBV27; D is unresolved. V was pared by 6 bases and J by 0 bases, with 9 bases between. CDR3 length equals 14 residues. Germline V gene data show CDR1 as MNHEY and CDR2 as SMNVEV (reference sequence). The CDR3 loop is CASSPLDSNQPQHF. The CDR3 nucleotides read TGTGCCAGCAGCCCCCTCGATAGCAATCAGCCCCAGCATTTT.

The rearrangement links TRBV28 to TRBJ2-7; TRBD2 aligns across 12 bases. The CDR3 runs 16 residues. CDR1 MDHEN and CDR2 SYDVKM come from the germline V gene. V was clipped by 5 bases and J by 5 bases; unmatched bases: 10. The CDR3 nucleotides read TGTGCCAGCAGTCCTCCGAGGACTAGCGGGAATCACGAGCAGTACTTC. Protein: CASSPPRTSGNHEQYF.

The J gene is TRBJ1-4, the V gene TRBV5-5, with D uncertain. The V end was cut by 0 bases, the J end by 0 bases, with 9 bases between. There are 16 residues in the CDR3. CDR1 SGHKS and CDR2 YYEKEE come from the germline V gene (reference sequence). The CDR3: CASSLDPTATNEKLFF. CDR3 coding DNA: TGTGCCAGCAGCTTGGATCCAACTGCAACTAATGAAAAACTGTTTTTT.

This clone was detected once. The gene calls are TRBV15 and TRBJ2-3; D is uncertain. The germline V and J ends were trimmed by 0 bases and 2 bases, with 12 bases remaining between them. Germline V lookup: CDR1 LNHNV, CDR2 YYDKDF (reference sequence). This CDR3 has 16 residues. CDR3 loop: CATSRDGPFYTDTQYF. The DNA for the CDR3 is TGTGCCACCAGCAGAGATGGGCCCTTCTACACAGATACGCAGTATTTT.

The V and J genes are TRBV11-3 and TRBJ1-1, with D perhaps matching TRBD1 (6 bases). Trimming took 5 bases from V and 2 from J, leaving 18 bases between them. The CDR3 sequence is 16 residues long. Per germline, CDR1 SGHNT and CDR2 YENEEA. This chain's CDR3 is CASSPGVQGPNTEAFF. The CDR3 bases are TGTGCCAGCAGCCCTGGGGTTCAGGGGCCTAACACTGAAGCTTTCTTT.

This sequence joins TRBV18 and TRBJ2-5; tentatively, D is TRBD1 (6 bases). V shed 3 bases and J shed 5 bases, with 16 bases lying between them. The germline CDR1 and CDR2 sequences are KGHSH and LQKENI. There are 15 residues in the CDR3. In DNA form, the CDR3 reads TGTGCCAGCTCACCGATCAGGGGCGCTGGGGAGACCCAGTACTTC. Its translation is CASSPIRGAGETQYF. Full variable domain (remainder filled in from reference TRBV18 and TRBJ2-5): NAGVMQNPRHLVRRRGQEARLRCSPMKGHSHVYWYRQLPEEGLKFMVYLQKENIIDESGMPKERFSAEFPKEGPSILRIQQVVRGDSAAYFCASSPIRGAGETQYFGPGTRLLVL.

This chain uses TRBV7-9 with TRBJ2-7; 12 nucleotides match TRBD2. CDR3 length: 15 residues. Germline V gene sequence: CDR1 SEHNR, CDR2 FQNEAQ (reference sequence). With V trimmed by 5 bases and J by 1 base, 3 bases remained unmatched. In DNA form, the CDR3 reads TGTGCCAGCAGCCCGACTAGCGGGGGATCCTACGAGCAGTACTTC. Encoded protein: CASSPTSGGSYEQYF.

This CDR3 reads CSVDVAGVYEQYF. CDR3 nucleotide sequence: TGCAGCGTTGATGTGGCGGGAGTTTACGAGCAGTACTTC. The chain couples TRBV29-1 to TRBJ2-7; 7 nucleotides agree with TRBD2. This CDR3 region has 13 residues. CDR1 and CDR2 (germline): SQVTM, ANQGSEA. V trimming: 3 bases; J trimming: 4 bases; junction bases outside the gene matches: 6.

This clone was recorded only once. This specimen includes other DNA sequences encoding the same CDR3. CDR3 in amino acids: CASRSPTDTQYF. As DNA, the CDR3 is TGTGCCAGCAGGAGCCCCACAGATACGCAGTATTTT. The chain employs TRBV6-5 and TRBJ2-3; no firm D call. Per germline, CDR1 MNHEY and CDR2 SVGAGI. This CDR3 region has 12 residues. V dropped 6 bases and J dropped 2 bases, with 6 bases sitting between them.

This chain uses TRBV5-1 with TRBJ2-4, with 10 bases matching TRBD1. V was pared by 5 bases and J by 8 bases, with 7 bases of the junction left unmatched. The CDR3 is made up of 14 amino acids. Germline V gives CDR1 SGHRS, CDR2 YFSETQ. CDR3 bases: TGCGCCAGCAGGCCGGGACAGGGGTCTGACATTCAGTACTTC. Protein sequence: CASRPGQGSDIQYF.

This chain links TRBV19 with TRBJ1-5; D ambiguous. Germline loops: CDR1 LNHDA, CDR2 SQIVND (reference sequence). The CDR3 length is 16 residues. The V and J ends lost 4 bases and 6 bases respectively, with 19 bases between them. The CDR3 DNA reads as TGTGCCAGTAGTAGTCCCCTCCGGACCGGTAGTCAGCCCCAGCATTTT. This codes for CASSSPLRTGSQPQHF.

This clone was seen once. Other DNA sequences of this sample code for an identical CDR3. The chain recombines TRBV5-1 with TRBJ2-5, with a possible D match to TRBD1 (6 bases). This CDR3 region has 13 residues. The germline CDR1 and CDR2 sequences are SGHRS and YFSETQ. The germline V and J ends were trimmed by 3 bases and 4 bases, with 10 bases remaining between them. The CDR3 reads CASSSTGVETQYF. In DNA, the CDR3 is TGCGCCAGCAGCTCGACAGGAGTAGAGACCCAGTACTTC.

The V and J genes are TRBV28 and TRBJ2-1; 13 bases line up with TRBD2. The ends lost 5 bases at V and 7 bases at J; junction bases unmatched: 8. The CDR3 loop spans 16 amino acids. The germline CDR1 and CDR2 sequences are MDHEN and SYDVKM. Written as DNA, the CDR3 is TGTGCCAGCAGTCCATGGACTAGCGGGAGCGGGAATGAGCAGTTCTTC. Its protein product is CASSPWTSGSGNEQFF.

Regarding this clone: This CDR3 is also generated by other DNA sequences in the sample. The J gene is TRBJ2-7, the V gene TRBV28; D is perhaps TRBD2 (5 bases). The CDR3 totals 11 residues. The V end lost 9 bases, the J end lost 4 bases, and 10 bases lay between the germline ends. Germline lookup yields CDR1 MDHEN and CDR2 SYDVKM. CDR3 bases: TGTGCCAGTAGCGTTAGGTACGAGCAGTACTTC. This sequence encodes CASSVRYEQYF.

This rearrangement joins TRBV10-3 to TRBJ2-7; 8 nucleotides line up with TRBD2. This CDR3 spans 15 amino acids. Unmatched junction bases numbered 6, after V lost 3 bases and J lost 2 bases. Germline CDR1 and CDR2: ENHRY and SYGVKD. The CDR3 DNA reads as TGTGCCATCAGTGAAGCGGGAGTGAGGACCTACGAGCAGTACTTC. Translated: CAISEAGVRTYEQYF.

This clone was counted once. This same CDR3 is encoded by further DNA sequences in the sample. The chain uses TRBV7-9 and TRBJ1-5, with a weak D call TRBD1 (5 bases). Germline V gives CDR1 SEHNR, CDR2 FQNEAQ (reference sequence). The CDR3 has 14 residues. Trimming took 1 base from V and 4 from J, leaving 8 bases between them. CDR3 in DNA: TGTGCCAGCAGCTTAGGACAGACGAATCAGCCCCAGCATTTT. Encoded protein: CASSLGQTNQPQHF.

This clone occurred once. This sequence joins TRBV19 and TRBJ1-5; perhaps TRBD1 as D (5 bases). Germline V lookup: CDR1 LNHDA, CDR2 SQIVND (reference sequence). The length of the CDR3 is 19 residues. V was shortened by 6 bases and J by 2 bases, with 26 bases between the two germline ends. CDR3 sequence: CASRPNGGPPMKGNQPQHF. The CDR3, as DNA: TGTGCCAGTAGACCCAATGGGGGACCCCCCATGAAGGGCAATCAGCCCCAGCATTTT.

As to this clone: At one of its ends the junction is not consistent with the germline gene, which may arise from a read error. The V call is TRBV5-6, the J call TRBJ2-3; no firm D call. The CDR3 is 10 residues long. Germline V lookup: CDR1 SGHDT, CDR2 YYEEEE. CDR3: CASSLGAATF. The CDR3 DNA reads TGTGCCAGCAGCTTGGGAGCTGCTACTTTT.

The CDR3 region has the DNA TGTGCCAGCAGTTTACAGGGTTACGGCACTGAAGCTTTCTTT. This sequence encodes CASSLQGYGTEAFF. The rearrangement joins TRBV6-1 to TRBJ1-1; a possible D gene is TRBD1 (6 bases). Germline CDR1 reads MNHNS; CDR2 reads SASEGT. Trimming left V 5 bases short and J 4 bases short, with 14 bases between. This CDR3 is built from 14 residues.